This TCR beta chain appears in the sequencing data of a study of T cell changes during pregnancy in multiple sclerosis. Data came from immunoSEQ multiplex PCR; TCRdb stores just in-frame clones and leaves some out. The sample includes 42,000 or so clones, about 94% of them seen just once. The V gene's germline CDR1 is SEHNR and CDR2 FQNEAQ (reference sequence). J lost 0 bases, V lost 6 bases, and 6 bases had no gene match. This CDR3 has 15 amino acids. The source of this sequence is a female donor with multiple sclerosis, enrolled in a pregnancy study. The sequenced sample was CD4+ T cells from peripheral blood mononuclear cells, obtained after pregnancy. This rearrangement joins TRBV7-9 to TRBJ2-3, with 7 nucleotides matching TRBD2. Here the CDR3 reads CASSGRLASTDTQYF. CDR3 DNA sequence: TGTGCCAGCAGTGGACGACTAGCTAGCACAGATACGCAGTATTTT.